This paragraph reports one T cell receptor (beta chain). Its specificity is not known. These data are taken from a study of T cell responses to AZD1222 COVID-19 vaccine. Broader study findings: Distributed over spike, vaccine-associated CD4 TCRs predominated at 160-218 and 743-854. In all cases, repertoires were sampled only after the peak T cell response.

Clones were read by immunoSEQ multiplex PCR, and TCRdb kept only the in-frame ones, dropping some. The repertoire consists of 100,000 or so clones, with roughly nine tenths occurring once and the leading ten covering 16%. This clonotype was sampled from an adult in good health. Sample: peripheral blood, taken on day 0 of AZD1222 vaccination.

The CDR3 nucleotides are TGTGCCAGCAGCCATTTGCCGGGACAGGGGGCGGGAGATACGCAGTATTTT. The encoded protein is CASSHLPGQGAGDTQYF. The chain combines TRBV3-1 (or the pseudogene TRBV3-2) with TRBJ2-3; 12 bases line up with TRBD1. Germline assignment: CDR1 LGHDT and CDR2 YNNKEL (reference sequence). The CDR3 length is 17 residues. V was pared by 3 bases and J by 5 bases, with 9 bases of the junction left unmatched.